What follows are 9 T cell receptor beta chains derived from one specimen sequenced in a study of early T cells in non-severe SARS-CoV-2 infection. TCRdb fed the 5' RACE reads into MiXCR, producing one record per CDR3 protein. The sample includes tens of thousands of distinct CDR3 sequences, approximately 5.4% of them seen just once. Sequencing was performed on whole blood. The receptors stem from an adult who was a healthcare worker with PCR-confirmed SARS-CoV-2 infection or an uninfected control (not recorded which).

This clonotype was counted ten times or more. The CDR3 loop is CASSLVLLNYGYTF. CDR3 in DNA: TGTGCCAGCAGCTTGGTGCTGTTGAACTATGGCTACACCTTC. J is TRBJ1-2 and V is TRBV7-2; D unresolved. Trimming cost V 3 bases and J 2 bases, with 10 bases left between them. The germline V gene encodes CDR1 SGHTA and CDR2 FQGNSA. The CDR3 totals 14 residues.

This clonotype was seen at least ten times. This rearrangement joins TRBV19 to TRBJ1-1, with 8 bases aligning to TRBD1. CDR3 length: 14 amino acids. CDR1 and CDR2 from the germline V gene are LNHDA and SQIVND (reference sequence). Trimming took 5 bases from V and 5 from J; bases not matched to a gene: 7. CDR3 loop: CASSFGQGPTEAFF. CDR3 in DNA: TGTGCCAGTAGTTTTGGACAGGGACCTACTGAAGCTTTCTTT.

This clonotype was detected many times. The chain combines TRBV20-1 with TRBJ2-3, with D perhaps matching TRBD2 (6 bases). Germline lookup yields CDR1 DFQATT and CDR2 SNEGSKA (reference sequence). The CDR3 has 11 amino acids. V was cut by 1 base and J by 9 bases, with 8 bases left in between. DNA for the CDR3: TGCAGTGCTAGAGTTGGGGGGACGCAGTATTTT. Translated: CSARVGGTQYF.

This rearrangement joins TRBV30 to TRBJ2-7, with 9 bases fitting TRBD1. Germline V gene lookup returns CDR1 GTSNPN and CDR2 SVGIG (reference sequence). The CDR3 sequence is 14 residues long. Losses at the gene ends were 2 bases for V and 4 bases for J; bases not matched to a gene: 6. The CDR3 sequence: CAWSRTGVYYEQYF. DNA of the CDR3: TGTGCCTGGAGTCGGACAGGGGTTTATTACGAGCAGTACTTC.

Regarding this clonotype: A much bigger clone sits one base away, suggesting this may be a read error. The rearrangement joins TRBV6-5 to TRBJ2-2; D possibly uses TRBD1 or TRBD2 (5 bases each). CDR3 length equals 13 residues. Trimming shortened V by 2 bases and J by 6 bases, and 7 bases separated the two germline ends. Per the germline V gene, CDR1 is MNHEY and CDR2 is SVGAGI. The CDR3 bases are TGTGCCAGCAGTTACGGGGGTGCCGGGGAGCTGTTTTTT. Amino acid sequence: CASSYGGAGELFF.

This clonotype was counted many times. The gene calls are TRBV2 and TRBJ2-1, with 11 positions matching TRBD2. The CDR3 has 15 residues. Germline trimming cut 6 bases from V and 3 bases from J; bases unmatched to any gene: 4. Germline assignment: CDR1 SNHLY and CDR2 FYNNEI. The CDR3 region has the DNA TGTGCCAGCAGGCCGGGACTAGCGGTCTACAATGAGCAGTTCTTC. Its protein product is CASRPGLAVYNEQFF.

This clonotype turned up a few times. The rearrangement uses TRBV29-1 and TRBJ2-2; D gene unclear. Germline V lookup: CDR1 SQVTM, CDR2 ANQGSEA. The V end was cut by 7 bases, the J end by 6 bases, with 9 bases between. This CDR3 is 11 amino acids long. The CDR3 DNA is TGCAGCGCGGGTTGGGCCGGGGAGCTGTTTTTT. Its protein product is CSAGWAGELFF.

This clonotype has a handful of counts. The V gene is TRBV24-1, the J gene TRBJ2-2; D might be TRBD1 or TRBD2, each matching 5 bases. The CDR3 consists of 11 residues. The germline V gene has CDR1 KGHDR and CDR2 SFDVKD. V was trimmed by 10 bases and J by 6 bases, leaving 8 bases between them. The CDR3 bases are TGTGCCACAGGGGACCCCGGGGAGCTGTTTTTT. The encoded protein is CATGDPGELFF.

At least ten counts were recorded for this clonotype. This sequence joins TRBV9 and TRBJ2-5, with 12 bases aligning to TRBD2. CDR1 is SGDLS and CDR2 is YYNGEE in the germline V gene. CDR3 length: 15 amino acids. The J segment lost 1 base and the V segment lost 5 bases, leaving 3 bases of the junction unmatched. The CDR3 coding sequence is TGTGCCAGCAGTGGACTAGCGGGGATCCAAGAGACCCAGTACTTC. Translating it yields CASSGLAGIQETQYF.